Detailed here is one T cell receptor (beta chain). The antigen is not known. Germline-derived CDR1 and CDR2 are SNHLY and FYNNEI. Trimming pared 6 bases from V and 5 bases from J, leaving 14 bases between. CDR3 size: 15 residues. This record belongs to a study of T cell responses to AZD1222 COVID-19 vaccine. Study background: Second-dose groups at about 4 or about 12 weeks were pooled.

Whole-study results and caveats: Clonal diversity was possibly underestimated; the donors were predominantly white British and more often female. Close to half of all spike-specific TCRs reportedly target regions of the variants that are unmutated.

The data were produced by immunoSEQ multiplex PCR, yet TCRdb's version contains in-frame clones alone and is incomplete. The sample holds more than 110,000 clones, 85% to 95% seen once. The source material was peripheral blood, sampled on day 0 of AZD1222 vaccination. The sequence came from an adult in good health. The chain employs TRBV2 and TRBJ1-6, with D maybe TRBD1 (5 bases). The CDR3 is CASRQRDPNNSPLHF. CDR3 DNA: TGTGCCAGCAGGCAACGGGACCCCAATAATTCACCCCTCCACTTT.